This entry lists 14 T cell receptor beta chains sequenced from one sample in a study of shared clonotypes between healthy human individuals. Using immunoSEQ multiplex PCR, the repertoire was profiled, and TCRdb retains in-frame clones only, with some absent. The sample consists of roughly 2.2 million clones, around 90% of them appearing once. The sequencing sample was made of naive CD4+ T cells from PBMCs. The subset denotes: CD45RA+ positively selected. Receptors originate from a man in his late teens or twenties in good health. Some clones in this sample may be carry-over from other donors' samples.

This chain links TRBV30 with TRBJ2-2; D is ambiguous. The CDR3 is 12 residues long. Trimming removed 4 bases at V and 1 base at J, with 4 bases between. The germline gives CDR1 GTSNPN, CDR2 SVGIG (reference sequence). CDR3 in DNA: TGTGCCTGGACAGGGAACACCGGGGAGCTGTTTTTT. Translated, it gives CAWTGNTGELFF.

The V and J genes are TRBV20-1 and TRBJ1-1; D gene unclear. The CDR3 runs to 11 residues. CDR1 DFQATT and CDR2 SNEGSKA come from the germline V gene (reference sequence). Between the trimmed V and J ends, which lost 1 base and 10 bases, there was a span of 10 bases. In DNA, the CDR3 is TGCAGTGCTAGAGGAGAGGTGGGAGCTTTCTTT. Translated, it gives CSARGEVGAFF.

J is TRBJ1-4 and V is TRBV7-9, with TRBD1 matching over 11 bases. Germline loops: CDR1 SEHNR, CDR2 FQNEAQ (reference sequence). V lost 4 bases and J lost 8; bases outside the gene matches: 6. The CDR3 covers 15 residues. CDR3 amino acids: CASSYGQGAREKLFF. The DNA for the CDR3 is TGTGCCAGCAGCTACGGACAGGGGGCCCGAGAAAAACTGTTTTTT.

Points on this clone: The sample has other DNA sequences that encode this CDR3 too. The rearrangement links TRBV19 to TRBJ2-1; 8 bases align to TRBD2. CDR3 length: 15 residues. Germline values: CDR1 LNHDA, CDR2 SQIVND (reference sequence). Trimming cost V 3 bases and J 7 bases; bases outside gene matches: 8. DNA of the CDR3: TGTGCCAGTAGTATTTTGGCGGGAGGACCTAATGAGCAGTTCTTC. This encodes CASSILAGGPNEQFF.

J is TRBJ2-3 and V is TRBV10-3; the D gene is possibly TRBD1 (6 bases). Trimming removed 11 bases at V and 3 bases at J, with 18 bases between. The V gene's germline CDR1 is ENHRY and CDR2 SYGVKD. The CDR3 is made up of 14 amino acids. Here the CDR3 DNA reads TGTGCCGTCTCATCTGGACAGCATACAGATACGCAGTATTTT. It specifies CAVSSGQHTDTQYF.

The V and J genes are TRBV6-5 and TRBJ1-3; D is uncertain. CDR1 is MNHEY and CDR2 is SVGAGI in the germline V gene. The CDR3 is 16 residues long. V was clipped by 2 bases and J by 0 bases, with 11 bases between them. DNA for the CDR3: TGTGCCAGCAGTTACGCTGGACTGTTCTCTGGAAACACCATATATTTT. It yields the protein CASSYAGLFSGNTIYF.

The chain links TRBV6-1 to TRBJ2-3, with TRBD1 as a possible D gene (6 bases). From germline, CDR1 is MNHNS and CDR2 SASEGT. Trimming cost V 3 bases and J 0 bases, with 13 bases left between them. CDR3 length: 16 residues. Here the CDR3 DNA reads TGTGCCAGCAGTGAGGGGACATCAGCTAGCACAGATACGCAGTATTTT. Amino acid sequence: CASSEGTSASTDTQYF.

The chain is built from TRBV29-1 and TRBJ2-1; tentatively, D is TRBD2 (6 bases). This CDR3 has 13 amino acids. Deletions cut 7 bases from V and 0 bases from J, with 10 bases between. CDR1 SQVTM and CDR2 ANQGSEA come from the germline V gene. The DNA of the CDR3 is TGCAGCGGAAAGCGGGTCTCCTACAATGAGCAGTTCTTC. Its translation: CSGKRVSYNEQFF.

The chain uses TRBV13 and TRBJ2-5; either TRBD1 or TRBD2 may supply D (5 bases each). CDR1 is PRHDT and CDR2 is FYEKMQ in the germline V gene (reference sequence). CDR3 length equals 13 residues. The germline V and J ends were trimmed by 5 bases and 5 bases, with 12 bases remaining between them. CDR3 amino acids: CASSNVGVETQYF. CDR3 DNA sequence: TGTGCCAGCAGCAACGTGGGGGTGGAGACCCAGTACTTC.

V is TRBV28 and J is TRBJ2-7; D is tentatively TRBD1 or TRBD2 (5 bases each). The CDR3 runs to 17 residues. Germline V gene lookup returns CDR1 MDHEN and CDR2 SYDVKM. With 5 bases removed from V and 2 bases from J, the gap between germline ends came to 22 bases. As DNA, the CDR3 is TGTGCCAGCAGTGAACTAGTACTTAGGGACGGAGCCTACGAGCAGTACTTC. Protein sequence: CASSELVLRDGAYEQYF. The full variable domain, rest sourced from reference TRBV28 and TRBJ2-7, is DVKVTQSSRYLVKRTGEKVFLECVQDMDHENMFWYRQDPGLGLRLIYFSYDVKMKEKGDIPEGYSVSREKKERFSLILESASTNQTSMYLCASSELVLRDGAYEQYFGPGTRLTVT.

CDR3 sequence: CASSYSGQGIIDTQYF. DNA of the CDR3: TGTGCCAGCAGTTACTCCGGACAGGGCATAATAGATACGCAGTATTTT. The V gene is TRBV6-5, the J gene TRBJ2-3; the match to TRBD1 covers 8 bases. The CDR3 covers 16 residues. Germline V gives CDR1 MNHEY, CDR2 SVGAGI. Trimming removed 0 bases from V and 5 bases from J; junction bases left unmatched: 7.

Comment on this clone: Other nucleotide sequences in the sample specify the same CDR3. The CDR3, as DNA: TGTGCCAGCAGGTTAGCGGGACAGGGGGTTTACGAGCAGTACTTC. Protein product: CASRLAGQGVYEQYF. The chain couples TRBV28 to TRBJ2-7; 11 bases are a match to TRBD1. CDR3 length equals 15 residues. The V gene's germline CDR1 is MDHEN and CDR2 SYDVKM. V shed 6 bases, J shed 4 bases, and the junction held 8 bases outside the gene matches.

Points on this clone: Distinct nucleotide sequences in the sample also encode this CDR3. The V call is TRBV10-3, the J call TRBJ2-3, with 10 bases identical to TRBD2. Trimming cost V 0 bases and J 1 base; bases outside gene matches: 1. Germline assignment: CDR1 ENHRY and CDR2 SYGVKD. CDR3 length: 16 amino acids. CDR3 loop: CAISESGTSGTDTQYF. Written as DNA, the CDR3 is TGTGCCATCAGTGAGTCCGGGACTAGCGGCACAGATACGCAGTATTTT.

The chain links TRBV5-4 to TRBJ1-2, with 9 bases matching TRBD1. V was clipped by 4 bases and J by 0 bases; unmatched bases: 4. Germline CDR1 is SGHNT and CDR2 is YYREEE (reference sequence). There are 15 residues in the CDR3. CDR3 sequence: CASSQTGGPNYGYTF. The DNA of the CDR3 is TGTGCCAGCAGCCAGACAGGGGGGCCTAACTATGGCTACACCTTC.